A single sample gave rise to the 4 T cell receptor beta chains below, sequenced in a study of T cells in Graves' hyperthyroidism and ophthalmopathy. The TCR beta CDR3 regions underwent amplification using RNA transcripts as the source. Initially, a first-round RT-PCR of the TCR CDR3 employed the HTBI primer set. TCRdb processed the multiplex PCR reads anew with MiXCR; each CDR3 protein has one entry. Of about 560,000 distinct CDR3 sequences listed, 16% were seen once; the top ten hold about 18%. Material for sequencing was blood. Every receptor here comes from a woman younger than 35 with Graves' hyperthyroidism.

This clonotype has ten or more counts. The chain combines TRBV12-3 or TRBV12-4 with TRBJ1-4; the match to TRBD1 covers 8 bases. The CDR3 runs 14 residues. The junction had 6 bases not matched to a gene; V was cut back by 5 bases and J by 7 bases. CDR3 region: CASSRQGRSEKLFF. The CDR3 DNA is TGTGCCAGCAGTCGACAGGGGCGGTCTGAAAAACTGTTTTTT.

Only one count was recorded for this clonotype. This chain connects TRBV12-3 or TRBV12-4 to TRBJ2-7; D possibly corresponds to TRBD2 (5 bases). Between the trimmed V and J ends, which lost 5 bases and 5 bases, there was a span of 13 bases. The CDR3 runs 13 residues. This chain's CDR3 is CASSRGPRDEQYF. In DNA form, the CDR3 reads TGTGCCAGCAGTCGGGGTCCCCGGGACGAGCAGTACTTC.

In this sample, this clonotype turned up many times. The V gene is TRBV5-1, the J gene TRBJ2-2; D remains unclear. The CDR3 runs 15 residues. Germline assignment: CDR1 SGHRS and CDR2 YFSETQ. V dropped 3 bases and J dropped 4 bases, with 13 bases sitting between them. CDR3 residues: CASSSTHEFTGELFF. CDR3 DNA sequence: TGCGCCAGCAGCTCCACTCATGAGTTCACCGGGGAGCTGTTTTTT.

This clonotype was counted between two and nine times. A junction boundary mismatches the germline segment, possibly from a read error. This rearrangement joins TRBV5-1 to TRBJ2-1; 9 nucleotides align to TRBD2. The CDR3 loop spans 15 amino acids. The germline CDR1 and CDR2 sequences are SGHRS and YFSETQ. The CDR3 here is CASGLVSGSYNEQFF. In nucleotides, the CDR3 is TGCGCCAGCGGCTTGGTTAGCGGGAGCTACAATGAGCAGTTCTTC. The entire variable domain, with the rest obtained from reference TRBV5-1 and TRBJ2-1, is as follows: KAGVTQTPRYLIKTRGQQVTLSCSPISGHRSVSWYQQTPGQGLQFLFEYFSETQRNKGNFPGRFSGRQFSNSRSEMNVSTLELGDSALYLCASGLVSGSYNEQFFGPGTRLTVL.